This TCR beta chain came from a study of cytomegalovirus exposure and HLA in healthy donors. About the research overall: Among about 179 million T cells, an earlier analysis found roughly 110 million unique TCR beta sequences.

Germline-derived CDR1 and CDR2 are LGHNA and YSLEER. V dropped 1 base and J dropped 5; count of bases not matched to a gene: 6. This CDR3 has 16 amino acids. Researchers ran the PCR with 60 Vbeta and 13 Jbeta primers. Produced via immunoSEQ multiplex PCR; TCRdb's table is partial and in-frame only. Of about 94,000 clones in the sample, about three quarters were seen once. The source material was PBMCs. The J gene is TRBJ2-3, the V gene TRBV4-3, with 10 nucleotides matching TRBD1. The receptor was isolated from a man aged 35-49 years in good health and CMV-seropositive. The CDR3 here is CASSQARTGGLDTQYF. CDR3 sequence (DNA): TGCGCCAGCAGCCAAGCCAGGACAGGGGGTCTAGATACGCAGTATTTT.